The 15 T cell receptor beta chains listed next were all sequenced from one sample in a study of T cells in Graves' hyperthyroidism and ophthalmopathy. Regions amplified from RNA transcripts were the TCR beta CDR3 regions. Using the HTBI primer set, a first-round RT-PCR was run on the TCR CDR3. TCRdb redid the calling of the multiplex PCR reads with MiXCR, one entry per CDR3 protein. The sample includes a few hundred thousand distinct CDR3 sequences, 40% to 50% seen only once; the top ten take about two fifths. Specimen: peripheral blood or thyroid tissue (not recorded which). Receptor source: an adult woman with Graves' disease, either hyperthyroidism or ophthalmopathy (not recorded which).

This clonotype came up a few times. The chain links TRBV25-1 to TRBJ1-1, with D perhaps TRBD1 (5 bases). The CDR3 covers 15 residues. Trimming shortened V by 6 bases and J by 0 bases, and 14 bases separated the two germline ends. CDR1 is MGHDK and CDR2 is SYGVNS in the germline V gene. The CDR3 DNA reads as TGTGCCAGCAGGGGGGGAGTAGGGATGAACACTGAAGCTTTCTTT. Amino acid sequence: CASRGGVGMNTEAFF.

This clonotype was recorded many times. The CDR3 sequence: CASSLEEGSYEQYF. The CDR3 DNA follows: TGCGCCAGCAGCTTGGAGGAGGGATCCTACGAGCAGTACTTC. The genes are TRBV5-1 and TRBJ2-7; possible D gene TRBD2, 6 bases. Germline V gives CDR1 SGHRS, CDR2 YFSETQ. With 0 bases removed from V and 1 base from J, the gap between germline ends came to 8 bases. CDR3 length: 14 amino acids.

This clonotype was found many times. The genes are TRBV7-9 and TRBJ1-4; D gene uncertain. The V gene's germline CDR1 is SEHNR and CDR2 FQNEAQ (reference sequence). This CDR3 region has 15 residues. The V end was cut by 5 bases, the J end by 6 bases, with 16 bases between. In nucleotides, the CDR3 is TGTGCCAGCAGCCGCCTCGACGGACTCCATGAAAAACTGTTTTTT. Its protein is CASSRLDGLHEKLFF.

In its sample, this clonotype was seen many times. V gene TRBV4-3 combines with J gene TRBJ1-1; TRBD1 might be the D (5 bases). Trimming removed 3 bases from V and 3 bases from J, with 8 bases in between. CDR1 is LGHNA and CDR2 is YSLEER in the germline V gene. This CDR3 region has 13 residues. The CDR3 DNA is TGCGCCAGCAGCCAGGGGCTGTACACTGAAGCTTTCTTT. This codes for CASSQGLYTEAFF.

This clonotype has ten or more counts. This chain connects TRBV19 to TRBJ1-5; 7 bases match TRBD1. CDR1 and CDR2 (germline): LNHDA, SQIVND (reference sequence). This CDR3 region has 14 residues. The V segment lost 6 bases and the J segment 7 bases; nucleotides outside the gene matches: 9. CDR3 coding DNA: TGTGCCAGTAGCAGACAGGGTTCGTGGCAGCCCCAGCATTTT. This translates into CASSRQGSWQPQHF.

The rearrangement uses TRBV9 and TRBJ2-5; 8 nucleotides align to TRBD1. Germline values: CDR1 SGDLS, CDR2 YYNGEE. Unmatched junction bases numbered 11, after V lost 3 bases and J lost 4 bases. This CDR3 has 16 amino acids. The chain's CDR3 is CASSATLGQALETQYF. CDR3 nucleotides: TGTGCCAGCAGCGCGACCCTGGGACAGGCCCTAGAGACCCAGTACTTC. Based on the CDR3 plus reference TRBV9 and TRBJ2-5, the full variable domain is DSGVTQTPKHLITATGQRVTLRCSPRSGDLSVYWYQQSLDQGLQFLIQYYNGEERAKGNILERFSAQQFPDLHSELNLSSLELGDSALYFCASSATLGQALETQYFGPGTRLLVL.

The sample holds a few counts of this clonotype. This clone may be a read error of a much larger clone one base away. This rearrangement joins TRBV6-1 to TRBJ1-5, with no clear D. This CDR3 has 11 amino acids. Trimming left V 2 bases short and J 6 bases short, with 2 bases between. Germline CDR1 and CDR2: MNHNS and SASEGT. CDR3 coding DNA: TGTGCCAGCAGTGAATGTCAGCCCCAGCATTTT. Its protein is CASSECQPQHF.

This clonotype was recorded a few times. The V and J genes are TRBV2 and TRBJ1-2; D not resolved. The CDR3 length is 14 residues. Germline lookup yields CDR1 SNHLY and CDR2 FYNNEI. With 1 base removed from V and 7 bases from J, the gap between germline ends came to 13 bases. This chain's CDR3 is CASSEGPAARGYTF. The CDR3 coding sequence is TGTGCCAGCAGTGAAGGACCGGCGGCCCGTGGCTACACCTTC.

The chain carries TRBV6-2 or TRBV6-3 and TRBJ2-5; D remains ambiguous. The CDR3 length is 14 residues. V was trimmed by 0 bases and J by 1 base, leaving 6 bases between them. Germline V CDR1 and CDR2: MNHEY, SVGEGT. This chain's CDR3 is CASSYSNGQETQYF. In DNA, the CDR3 is TGTGCCAGCAGTTACTCGAACGGCCAAGAGACCCAGTACTTC.

The V gene is TRBV25-1, the J gene TRBJ2-7; D is unclear. This CDR3 has 14 amino acids. CDR1 and CDR2 (germline): MGHDK, SYGVNS. V lost 4 bases and J lost 9, with 19 bases in between. In DNA, the CDR3 is TGTGCCAGCAGTGGCAGGTTTAATTATCTCCCGCAGTACTTC. Translated: CASSGRFNYLPQYF.

As for this clonotype: A read error is possible here, since a much larger clone lies one base away. The rearrangement uses TRBV20-1 and TRBJ2-2; D gene ambiguous. This CDR3 has 12 amino acids. Germline CDR1 reads DFQATT; CDR2 reads SNEGSKA (reference sequence). V was trimmed by 6 bases and J by 5 bases, leaving 10 bases between them. The CDR3 nucleotides are TGCAGTGCCTCATCGGGTACCGGGGAGCTGTTTTTT. This encodes CSASSGTGELFF.

This clonotype was detected ten times or more. The chain employs TRBV20-1 and TRBJ1-4; D is ambiguous. Germline V gene sequence: CDR1 DFQATT, CDR2 SNEGSKA (reference sequence). This CDR3 has 13 amino acids. V was pared by 7 bases and J by 8 bases, with 17 bases between. In nucleotides, the CDR3 is TGCAGTGTGTTATCCCCGGGTCGGGAAAAACTGTTTTTT. Its translation: CSVLSPGREKLFF.

This clonotype was seen many times. The chain is built from TRBV25-1 and TRBJ1-6; D is uncertain. Trimming pared 1 base from V and 10 bases from J, leaving 11 bases between. Per germline, CDR1 MGHDK and CDR2 SYGVNS. The length of the CDR3 is 14 residues. CDR3 DNA sequence: TGTGCCAGCAGTGAATTCTTGGGCGGCTCACCCCTCCACTTT. It encodes CASSEFLGGSPLHF. The entire variable domain, with the rest obtained from reference TRBV25-1 and TRBJ1-6, is as follows: EADIYQTPRYLVIGTGKKITLECSQTMGHDKMYWYQQDPGMELHLIHYSYGVNSTEKGDLSSESTVSRIRTEHFPLTLESARPSHTSQYLCASSEFLGGSPLHFGNGTRLTVT.

This chain uses TRBV20-1 with TRBJ2-1; 8 positions match TRBD2. The CDR3 contains 14 residues. The V gene's germline CDR1 is DFQATT and CDR2 SNEGSKA (reference sequence). V trimming: 5 bases; J trimming: 4 bases; junction bases outside the gene matches: 7. DNA for the CDR3: TGCAGTGCTTCTCCCCGGGAGGGTTACAATGAGCAGTTCTTC. Protein product: CSASPREGYNEQFF.

CDR3 residues: CASSLGLAGVVRETQYF. DNA for the CDR3: TGTGCCAGCAGCCTGGGACTAGCGGGAGTAGTAAGGGAGACCCAGTACTTC. The chain joins TRBV7-9 to TRBJ2-5; 14 nucleotides agree with TRBD2. The CDR3 length is 17 residues. Per germline, CDR1 SEHNR and CDR2 FQNEAQ (reference sequence). Trimming removed 5 bases from V and 5 bases from J; junction bases left unmatched: 10. Filled out from reference TRBV7-9 and TRBJ2-5, the complete variable domain reads DTGVSQNPRHKITKRGQNVTFRCDPISEHNRLYWYRQTLGQGPEFLTYFQNEAQLEKSRLLSDRFSAERPKGSFSTLEIQRTEQGDSAMYLCASSLGLAGVVRETQYFGPGTRLLVL.